This paragraph covers one TCR beta chain sequence. The V gene's germline CDR1 is KGHSH and CDR2 LQKENI. Deletions cut 0 bases from V and 5 bases from J, with 8 bases between. The CDR3 is 14 residues long. 60 Vbeta and 13 Jbeta primers were used in PCR. Assay used: immunoSEQ multiplex PCR; TCRdb lists only in-frame clones, some missing. The sample carries some 170,000 clones, about 77% recorded once. The sample originates from a study of cytomegalovirus exposure and HLA in healthy donors. This TCR was recovered from a woman aged 45-65 years in good health and CMV-seronegative. The chain links TRBV18 to TRBJ2-1; unclear D gene. The sequenced sample was PBMCs. The DNA for the CDR3 is TGTGCCAGCTCACCACCTGGGCCCCACAATGAGCAGTTCTTC. This codes for CASSPPGPHNEQFF. The variable domain in full, completed from reference TRBV18 and TRBJ2-1, reads NAGVMQNPRHLVRRRGQEARLRCSPMKGHSHVYWYRQLPEEGLKFMVYLQKENIIDESGMPKERFSAEFPKEGPSILRIQQVVRGDSAAYFCASSPPGPHNEQFFGPGTRLTVL.